Below are 9 T cell receptor beta chains sequenced from a single sample in a study of cytomegalovirus exposure and HLA in healthy donors. PCR employed 60 Vbeta and 13 Jbeta primers. Here immunoSEQ multiplex PCR was the method, and the copy in TCRdb shows in-frame clones only, minus some. The profile shows roughly 120,000 clones, 65% to 90% of them singletons. Sequencing was carried out using PBMCs. Every receptor here comes from a male donor in good health and CMV-seropositive.

The rearrangement uses TRBV7-9 and TRBJ2-1, with D possibly matching TRBD1 (6 bases). The germline CDR1 and CDR2 sequences are SEHNR and FQNEAQ (reference sequence). Trimming shortened V by 5 bases and J by 12 bases, and 20 bases separated the two germline ends. This CDR3 spans 14 amino acids. In DNA, the CDR3 is TGTGCCAGCAGCCGGGACATAGAATGGCAGGCGCAGTTCTTC. Residues: CASSRDIEWQAQFF. The whole variable domain, remainder taken from reference TRBV7-9 and TRBJ2-1, is DTGVSQNPRHKITKRGQNVTFRCDPISEHNRLYWYRQTLGQGPEFLTYFQNEAQLEKSRLLSDRFSAERPKGSFSTLEIQRTEQGDSAMYLCASSRDIEWQAQFFGPGTRLTVL.

The sample holds one count of this clone. CDR3 amino acids: CACLTSGRYFYNEQFF. The CDR3 DNA reads as TGTGCCTGTTTGACTAGCGGGAGATATTTCTACAATGAGCAGTTCTTC. The chain joins TRBV30 to TRBJ2-1; 12 positions match TRBD2. V shed 6 bases, J shed 3 bases, and the junction held 9 bases outside the gene matches. Germline-derived CDR1 and CDR2 are GTSNPN and SVGIG (reference sequence). This CDR3 spans 16 amino acids.

This chain links TRBV12-5 with TRBJ2-7; D not resolved. This CDR3 has 16 residues. Germline CDR1 reads LGHNT; CDR2 reads FRNRAP. The V and J ends lost 3 bases and 3 bases respectively, with 18 bases between them. Written as DNA, the CDR3 is TGTGCTAGTGGTTTTGGTTGGGCAGGCTTGTTCTACGAGCAGTACTTC. This encodes CASGFGWAGLFYEQYF.

V gene TRBV7-2 combines with J gene TRBJ2-7; 8 bases agree with TRBD2. Per germline, CDR1 SGHTA and CDR2 FQGNSA. Trimming removed 5 bases from V and 3 bases from J; junction bases left unmatched: 15. This CDR3 is built from 17 residues. The CDR3 nucleotides read TGTGCCAGCAGCACAGATAGCCCGGGACTAGGTGGCTACGAGCAGTACTTC. Amino acid sequence: CASSTDSPGLGGYEQYF. The entire variable domain, with the rest obtained from reference TRBV7-2 and TRBJ2-7, is as follows: GAGVSQSPSNKVTEKGKDVELRCDPISGHTALYWYRQSLGQGLEFLIYFQGNSAPDKSGLPSDRFSAERTGGSVSTLTIQRTQQEDSAVYLCASSTDSPGLGGYEQYFGPGTRLTVT.

The chain has TRBV4-2 and TRBJ2-3; 9 nucleotides agree with TRBD2. V lost 0 bases to trimming and J lost 4 bases; unmatched junction nucleotides: 8. This CDR3 comprises 17 residues. In germline, CDR1 is LGHNA, CDR2 YNFKEQ. This chain's CDR3 is CASSQDGLAGLPDTQYF. The CDR3 nucleotides read TGTGCCAGCAGCCAAGATGGTCTAGCGGGACTCCCAGATACGCAGTATTTT.

The CDR3 here is CASAEQTTNEKLFF. The DNA of the CDR3 is TGTGCCAGTGCGGAGCAGACAACTAATGAAAAACTGTTTTTT. This chain connects TRBV19 to TRBJ1-4, with D hard to call. V lost 8 bases and J 0 bases, leaving 10 bases between the germline ends. Germline CDR1 and CDR2: LNHDA and SQIVND (reference sequence). The CDR3 sequence is 14 residues long.

The V call is TRBV7-9, the J call TRBJ1-1; 10 nucleotides agree with TRBD1. CDR1 is SEHNR, CDR2 FQNEAQ, per germline (reference sequence). V lost 4 bases and J lost 6; bases outside the gene matches: 5. The CDR3 length is 14 residues. The CDR3 DNA reads as TGTGCCAGCAGCTCGGACAGGGGGTGGCCTGAAGCTTTCTTT. This sequence encodes CASSSDRGWPEAFF.

V is TRBV4-2 and J is TRBJ2-1; 10 nucleotides match TRBD2. V shed 5 bases, J shed 3 bases, and the junction held 10 bases outside the gene matches. The CDR3 has 17 amino acids. In germline, CDR1 is LGHNA, CDR2 YNFKEQ. The CDR3 bases are TGTGCCAGCAGCGGGGGGAAACTAGCGGGGTACTACAATGAGCAGTTCTTC. Protein product: CASSGGKLAGYYNEQFF.

The chain carries TRBV9 and TRBJ2-1, with D perhaps TRBD2 (6 bases). This CDR3 spans 13 amino acids. Germline V gene sequence: CDR1 SGDLS, CDR2 YYNGEE. V was shortened by 4 bases and J by 8 bases, with 13 bases between the two germline ends. This CDR3 is CASSHTSSDEQFF. The CDR3 bases are TGTGCCAGCAGCCACACTAGCTCCGATGAGCAGTTCTTC.